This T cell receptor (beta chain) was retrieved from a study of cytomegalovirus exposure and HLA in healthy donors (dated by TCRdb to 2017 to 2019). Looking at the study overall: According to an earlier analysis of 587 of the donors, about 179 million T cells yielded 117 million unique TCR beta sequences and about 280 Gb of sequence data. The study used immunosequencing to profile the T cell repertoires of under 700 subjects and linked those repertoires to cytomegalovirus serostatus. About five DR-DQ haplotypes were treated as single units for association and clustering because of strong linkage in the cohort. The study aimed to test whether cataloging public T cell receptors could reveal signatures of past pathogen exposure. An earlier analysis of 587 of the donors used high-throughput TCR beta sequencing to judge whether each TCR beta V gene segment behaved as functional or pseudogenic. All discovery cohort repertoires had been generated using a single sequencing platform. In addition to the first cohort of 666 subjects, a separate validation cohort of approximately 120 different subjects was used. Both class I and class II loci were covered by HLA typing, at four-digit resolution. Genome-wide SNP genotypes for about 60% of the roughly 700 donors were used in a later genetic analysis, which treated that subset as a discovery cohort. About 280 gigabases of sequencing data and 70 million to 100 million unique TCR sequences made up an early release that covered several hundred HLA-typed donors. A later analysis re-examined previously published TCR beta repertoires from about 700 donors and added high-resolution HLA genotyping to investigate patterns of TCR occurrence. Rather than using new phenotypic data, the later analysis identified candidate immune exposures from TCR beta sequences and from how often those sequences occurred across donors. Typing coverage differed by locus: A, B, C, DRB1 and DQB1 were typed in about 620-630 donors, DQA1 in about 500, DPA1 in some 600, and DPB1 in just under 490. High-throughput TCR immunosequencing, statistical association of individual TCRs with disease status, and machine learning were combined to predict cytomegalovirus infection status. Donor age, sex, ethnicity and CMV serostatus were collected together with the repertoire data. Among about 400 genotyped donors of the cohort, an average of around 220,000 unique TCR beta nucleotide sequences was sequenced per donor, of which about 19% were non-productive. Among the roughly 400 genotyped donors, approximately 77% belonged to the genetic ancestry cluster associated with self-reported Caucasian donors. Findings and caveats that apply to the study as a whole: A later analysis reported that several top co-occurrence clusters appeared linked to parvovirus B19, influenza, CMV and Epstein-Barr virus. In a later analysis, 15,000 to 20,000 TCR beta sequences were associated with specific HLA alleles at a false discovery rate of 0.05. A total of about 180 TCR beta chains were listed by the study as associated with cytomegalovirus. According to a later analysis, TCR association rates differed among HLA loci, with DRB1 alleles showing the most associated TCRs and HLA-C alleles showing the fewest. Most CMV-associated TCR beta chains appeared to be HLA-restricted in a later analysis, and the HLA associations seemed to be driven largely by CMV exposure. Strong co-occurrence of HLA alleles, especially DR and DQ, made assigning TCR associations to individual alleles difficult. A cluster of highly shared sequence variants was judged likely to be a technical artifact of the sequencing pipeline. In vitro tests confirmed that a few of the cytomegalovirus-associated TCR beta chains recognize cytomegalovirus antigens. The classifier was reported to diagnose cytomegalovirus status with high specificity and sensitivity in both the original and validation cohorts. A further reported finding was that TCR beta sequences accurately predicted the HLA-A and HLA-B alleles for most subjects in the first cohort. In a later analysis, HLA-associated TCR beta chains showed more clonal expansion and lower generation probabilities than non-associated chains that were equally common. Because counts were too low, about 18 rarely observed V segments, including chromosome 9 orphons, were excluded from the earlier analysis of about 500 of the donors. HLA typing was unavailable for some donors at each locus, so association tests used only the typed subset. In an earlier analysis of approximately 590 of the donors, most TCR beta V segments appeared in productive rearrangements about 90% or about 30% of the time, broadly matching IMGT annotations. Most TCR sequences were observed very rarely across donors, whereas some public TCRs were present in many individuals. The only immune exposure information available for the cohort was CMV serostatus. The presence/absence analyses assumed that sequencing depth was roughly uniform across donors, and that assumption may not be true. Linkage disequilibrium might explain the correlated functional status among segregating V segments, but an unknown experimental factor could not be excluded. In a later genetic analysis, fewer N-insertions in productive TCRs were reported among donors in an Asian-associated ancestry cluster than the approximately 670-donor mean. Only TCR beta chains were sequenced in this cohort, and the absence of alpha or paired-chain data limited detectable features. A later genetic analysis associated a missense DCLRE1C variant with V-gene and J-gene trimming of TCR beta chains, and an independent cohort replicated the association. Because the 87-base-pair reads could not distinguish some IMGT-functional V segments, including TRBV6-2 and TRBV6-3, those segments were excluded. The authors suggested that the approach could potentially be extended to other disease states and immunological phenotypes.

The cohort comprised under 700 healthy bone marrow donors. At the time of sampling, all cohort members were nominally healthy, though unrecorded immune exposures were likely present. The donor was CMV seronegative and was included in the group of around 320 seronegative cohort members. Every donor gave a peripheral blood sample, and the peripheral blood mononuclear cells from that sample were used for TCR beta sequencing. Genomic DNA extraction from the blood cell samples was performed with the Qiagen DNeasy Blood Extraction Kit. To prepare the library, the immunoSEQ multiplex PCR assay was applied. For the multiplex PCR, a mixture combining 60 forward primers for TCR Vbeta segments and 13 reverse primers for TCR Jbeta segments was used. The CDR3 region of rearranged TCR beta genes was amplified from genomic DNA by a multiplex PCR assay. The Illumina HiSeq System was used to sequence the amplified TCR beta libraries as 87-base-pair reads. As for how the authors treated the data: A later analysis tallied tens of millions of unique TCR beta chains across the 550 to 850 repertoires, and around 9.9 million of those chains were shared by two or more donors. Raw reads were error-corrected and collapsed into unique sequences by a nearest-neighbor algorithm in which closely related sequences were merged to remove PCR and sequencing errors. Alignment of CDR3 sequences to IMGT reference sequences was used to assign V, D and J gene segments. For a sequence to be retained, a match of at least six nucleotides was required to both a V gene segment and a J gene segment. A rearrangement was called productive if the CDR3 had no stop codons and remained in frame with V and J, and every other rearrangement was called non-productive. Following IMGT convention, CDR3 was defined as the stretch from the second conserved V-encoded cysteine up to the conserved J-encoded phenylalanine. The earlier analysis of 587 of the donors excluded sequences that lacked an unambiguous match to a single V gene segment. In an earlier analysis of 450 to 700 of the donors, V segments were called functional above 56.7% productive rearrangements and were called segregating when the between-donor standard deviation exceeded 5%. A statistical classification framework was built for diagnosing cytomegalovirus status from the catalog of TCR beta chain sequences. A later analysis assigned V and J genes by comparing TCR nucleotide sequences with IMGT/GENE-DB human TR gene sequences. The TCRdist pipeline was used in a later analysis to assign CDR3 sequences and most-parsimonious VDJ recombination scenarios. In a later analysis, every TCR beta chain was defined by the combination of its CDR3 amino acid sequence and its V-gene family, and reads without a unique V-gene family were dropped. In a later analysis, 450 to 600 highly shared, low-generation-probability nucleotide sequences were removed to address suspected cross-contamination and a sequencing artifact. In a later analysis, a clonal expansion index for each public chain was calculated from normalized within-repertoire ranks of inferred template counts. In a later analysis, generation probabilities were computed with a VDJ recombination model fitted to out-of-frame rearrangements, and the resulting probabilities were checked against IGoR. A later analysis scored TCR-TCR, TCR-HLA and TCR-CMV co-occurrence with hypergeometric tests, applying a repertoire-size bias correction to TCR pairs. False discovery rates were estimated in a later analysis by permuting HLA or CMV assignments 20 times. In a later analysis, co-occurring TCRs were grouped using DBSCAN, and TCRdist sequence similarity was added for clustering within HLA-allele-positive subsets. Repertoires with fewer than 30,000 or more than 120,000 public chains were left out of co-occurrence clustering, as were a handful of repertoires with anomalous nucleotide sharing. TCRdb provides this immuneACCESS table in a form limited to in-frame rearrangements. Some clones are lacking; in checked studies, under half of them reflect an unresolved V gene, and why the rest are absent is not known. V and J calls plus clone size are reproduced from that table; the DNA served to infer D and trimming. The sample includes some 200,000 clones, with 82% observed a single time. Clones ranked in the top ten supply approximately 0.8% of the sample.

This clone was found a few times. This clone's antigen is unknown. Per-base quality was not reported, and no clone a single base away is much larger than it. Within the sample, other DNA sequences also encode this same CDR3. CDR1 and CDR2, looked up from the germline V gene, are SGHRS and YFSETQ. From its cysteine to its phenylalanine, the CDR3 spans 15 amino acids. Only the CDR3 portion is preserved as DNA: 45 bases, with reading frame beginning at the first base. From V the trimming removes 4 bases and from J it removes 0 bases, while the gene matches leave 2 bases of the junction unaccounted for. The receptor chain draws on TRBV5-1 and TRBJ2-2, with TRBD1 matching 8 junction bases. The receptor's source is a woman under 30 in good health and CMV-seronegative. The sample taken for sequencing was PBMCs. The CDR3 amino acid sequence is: CASSLDRANTGELFF. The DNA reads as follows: TGCGCCAGCAGCCTGGACAGGGCGAACACCGGGGAGCTGTTTTTT.